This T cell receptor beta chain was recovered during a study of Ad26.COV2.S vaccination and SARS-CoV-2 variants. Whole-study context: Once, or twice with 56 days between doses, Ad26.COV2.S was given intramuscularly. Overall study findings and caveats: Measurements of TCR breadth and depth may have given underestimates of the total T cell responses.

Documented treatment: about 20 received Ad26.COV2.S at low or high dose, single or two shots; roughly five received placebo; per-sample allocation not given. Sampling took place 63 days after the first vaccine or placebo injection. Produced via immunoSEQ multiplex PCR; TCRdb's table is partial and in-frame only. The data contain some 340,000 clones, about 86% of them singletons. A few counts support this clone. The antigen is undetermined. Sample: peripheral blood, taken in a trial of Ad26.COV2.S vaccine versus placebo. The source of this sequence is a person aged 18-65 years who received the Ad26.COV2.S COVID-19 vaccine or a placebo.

The CDR3 loop reads CAWTMGQYNSPLHF. The DNA of the CDR3 is TGTGCCTGGACTATGGGACAATACAATTCACCCCTCCACTTT. The chain combines TRBV30 with TRBJ1-6, with a tentative D call TRBD1 (6 bases). This CDR3 contains 14 residues. Trimming pared 4 bases from V and 7 bases from J, leaving 14 bases between. CDR1 is GTSNPN, CDR2 SVGIG, per germline (reference sequence).